The 20 T cell receptor beta chains below come from one sample, sequenced in a study of OX40 agonist ivuxolimab in advanced cancers. TCRdb's table, derived via immunoSEQ multiplex PCR, lists solely in-frame clones and lacks some. This table holds about 73,000 clones, 92% found once. Sequencing used CD4+ or CD8+ T cells sorted from blood, obtained in a trial of the OX40 agonist ivuxolimab. Receptor source: an adult with an advanced solid tumor such as melanoma, head and neck, liver or kidney cancer.

V is TRBV7-2 and J is TRBJ2-1; a weak D match, TRBD2 (5 bases). Germline CDR1 SGHTA, CDR2 FQGNSA. Trimming stripped 4 bases from V and 3 bases from J, with 10 bases between. This CDR3 is 14 amino acids long. The CDR3 loop reads CASSSDRDYNEQFF. For the CDR3, the DNA is TGTGCCAGCAGCTCGGACCGGGACTACAATGAGCAGTTCTTC.

The rearrangement joins TRBV7-9 to TRBJ2-1; a weak D match, TRBD2 (6 bases). Looked up from germline, CDR1 is SEHNR and CDR2 is FQNEAQ (reference sequence). CDR3 length equals 15 residues. With 5 bases removed from V and 8 bases from J, the gap between germline ends came to 19 bases. Here the CDR3 DNA reads TGTGCCAGCAGCCCTGCCATGGAAGCGGGCGATGAGCAGTTCTTC. Translating it yields CASSPAMEAGDEQFF. The complete variable domain, with remaining parts taken from reference TRBV7-9 and TRBJ2-1, reads DTGVSQNPRHKITKRGQNVTFRCDPISEHNRLYWYRQTLGQGPEFLTYFQNEAQLEKSRLLSDRFSAERPKGSFSTLEIQRTEQGDSAMYLCASSPAMEAGDEQFFGPGTRLTVL.

This sequence joins TRBV2 and TRBJ2-3, with 9 bases aligning to TRBD1. CDR3 size: 15 residues. The junction had 8 bases not matched to a gene; V was cut back by 7 bases and J by 3 bases. Germline loops: CDR1 SNHLY, CDR2 FYNNEI. As DNA, the CDR3 is TGTGCCAGCAACAACGTGGGACAGGGTACAGATACGCAGTATTTT. Its protein product is CASNNVGQGTDTQYF. The whole variable domain, remainder taken from reference TRBV2 and TRBJ2-3, is EPEVTQTPSHQVTQMGQEVILRCVPISNHLYFYWYRQILGQKVEFLVSFYNNEISEKSEIFDDQFSVERPDGSNFTLKIRSTKLEDSAMYFCASNNVGQGTDTQYFGPGTRLTVL.

This chain joins TRBV7-9 and TRBJ1-2, with a tentative D call TRBD1 (5 bases). The CDR3 sequence is 13 residues long. The germline V gene encodes CDR1 SEHNR and CDR2 FQNEAQ (reference sequence). The germline V and J ends were trimmed by 5 bases and 4 bases, with 11 bases remaining between them. DNA of the CDR3: TGTGCCAGCAGCCCTATGGACATCTATGGCTACACCTTC. Residues: CASSPMDIYGYTF.

The chain couples TRBV5-1 to TRBJ1-2; D may be TRBD1 (6 bases). Germline-derived CDR1 and CDR2 are SGHRS and YFSETQ. The CDR3 spans 16 residues. V was trimmed by 4 bases and J by 4 bases, leaving 20 bases between them. CDR3 amino acids: CASSIPSEGDLYGYTF. The CDR3 DNA reads TGCGCCAGCAGCATCCCTTCGGAGGGGGATCTCTATGGCTACACCTTC.

V is TRBV29-1 and J is TRBJ1-2; 9 bases align to TRBD1. Losses at the gene ends were 7 bases for V and 3 bases for J; bases not matched to a gene: 9. CDR1 and CDR2 (germline): SQVTM, ANQGSEA. The length of the CDR3 is 14 residues. DNA of the CDR3: TGCAGCGCCCCAACAGGGGGCACTGACTATGGCTACACCTTC. It codes for CSAPTGGTDYGYTF.

The V and J genes are TRBV13 and TRBJ2-2; D remains unclear. This CDR3 contains 13 residues. V was pared by 0 bases and J by 5 bases, with 4 bases between. Germline CDR1 reads PRHDT; CDR2 reads FYEKMQ (reference sequence). The CDR3 sequence: CASSLGLTGELFF. In DNA form, the CDR3 reads TGTGCCAGCAGCTTAGGCCTAACCGGGGAGCTGTTTTTT.

V is TRBV7-9 and J is TRBJ2-1, with 9 bases fitting TRBD1. CDR1 and CDR2 from the germline V gene are SEHNR and FQNEAQ (reference sequence). The CDR3 runs 15 residues. The junction had 6 bases not matched to a gene; V was cut back by 5 bases and J by 4 bases. DNA for the CDR3: TGTGCCAGCAGCCTTACACAGGGGGCGTACAATGAGCAGTTCTTC. Encoded protein: CASSLTQGAYNEQFF.

This clone was seen just once. This chain connects TRBV2 to TRBJ2-5, with a tentative D call TRBD1 (6 bases). CDR3 length equals 16 residues. Germline V gene sequence: CDR1 SNHLY, CDR2 FYNNEI. V was clipped by 6 bases and J by 2 bases, with 19 bases between them. The CDR3 here is CASSAPGYREQETQYF. The CDR3 bases are TGTGCCAGCAGCGCACCCGGTTACAGGGAACAAGAGACCCAGTACTTC.

This rearrangement joins TRBV30 to TRBJ2-7; no reliable D call. V was trimmed by 5 bases and J by 6 bases, leaving 11 bases between them. The germline V gene has CDR1 GTSNPN and CDR2 SVGIG (reference sequence). This CDR3 contains 11 residues. The CDR3 DNA reads TGTGCCTGGTTAGGGATTGCCGAGCAGTACTTC. Protein product: CAWLGIAEQYF.

This clone has only one observation. Germline and junction disagree at one end, which may indicate a read error. The chain has TRBV5-1 and TRBJ1-6; TRBD1 aligns across 8 bases. The CDR3 consists of 16 residues. Germline loops: CDR1 SGHRS, CDR2 YFSETQ. Here the CDR3 DNA reads TGCGCCAGCAGCTTGGACCCCGACAGGGGTAATACACCCCTCCACTTT. Protein product: CASSLDPDRGNTPLHF. Variable domain in full (rest from reference TRBV5-1 and TRBJ1-6): KAGVTQTPRYLIKTRGQQVTLSCSPISGHRSVSWYQQTPGQGLQFLFEYFSETQRNKGNFPGRFSGRQFSNSRSEMNVSTLELGDSALYLCASSLDPDRGNTPLHFGNGTRLTVT.

The CDR3 is CASSRGPSGGLFYNEQFF. The CDR3 region has the DNA TGTGCCAGCAGCCGAGGACCTAGCGGGGGCCTGTTTTACAATGAGCAGTTCTTC. The V gene is TRBV11-2, the J gene TRBJ2-1; 10 bases line up with TRBD2. From germline, CDR1 is SGHAT and CDR2 FQNNGV. V lost 5 bases and J lost 4; bases outside the gene matches: 14. The CDR3 is 18 amino acids.

The chain is built from TRBV6-6 and TRBJ1-5; tentatively, D is TRBD1 (5 bases). The CDR3 is 13 amino acids. Per germline, CDR1 MNHNY and CDR2 SVGAGI (reference sequence). The germline V and J ends were trimmed by 4 bases and 5 bases, with 9 bases remaining between them. CDR3 residues: CASSFGGDQPQHF. CDR3 sequence (DNA): TGTGCCAGCAGTTTCGGGGGAGATCAGCCCCAGCATTTT.

The DNA for the CDR3 is TGTGCCAGCAGCTTTGGGACACGGAACTACGAGCAGTACTTC. Its protein is CASSFGTRNYEQYF. J is TRBJ2-7 and V is TRBV5-6; tentatively, D is TRBD1 (6 bases). Per germline, CDR1 SGHDT and CDR2 YYEEEE. Trimming took off 2 bases at V and 3 bases at J, with 12 bases between the two ends. CDR3 length: 14 residues.

The chain is built from TRBV7-8 and TRBJ1-2; TRBD1 might be the D (5 bases). The CDR3 runs 15 residues. CDR1 is SGHVS and CDR2 is FQNEAQ in the germline V gene. With 1 base removed from V and 5 bases from J, the gap between germline ends came to 14 bases. The CDR3: CASSLGGGGGYGYTF. The CDR3, as DNA: TGTGCCAGCAGCTTAGGCGGTGGGGGAGGGTATGGCTACACCTTC.

The chain carries TRBV7-3 and TRBJ2-3; D may be TRBD2 (7 bases). Between the trimmed V and J ends, which lost 3 bases and 2 bases, there was a span of 24 bases. This CDR3 is 19 amino acids long. Per germline, CDR1 SGHTA and CDR2 FQGTGA. The chain's CDR3 is CASSFLGAGAIATTDTQYF. CDR3 bases: TGTGCCAGCAGCTTCCTTGGGGCGGGGGCAATTGCCACCACAGATACGCAGTATTTT.

This rearrangement joins TRBV27 to TRBJ2-3; 7 positions agree with TRBD2. Germline assignment: CDR1 MNHEY and CDR2 SMNVEV (reference sequence). V lost 2 bases, J lost 3 bases, and 5 bases stayed unmatched. This CDR3 is 15 amino acids long. CDR3 protein: CASSLGAGETDTQYF. CDR3 sequence (DNA): TGTGCCAGCAGTTTAGGGGCGGGGGAGACAGATACGCAGTATTTT.

CDR3 DNA: TGCGCCAGCAGCCAAGGGGGTACAGGGTCAGAGGTGGCAACTAATGAAAAACTGTTTTTT. As protein: CASSQGGTGSEVATNEKLFF. The chain has TRBV4-3 and TRBJ1-4, with D possibly being TRBD1 (6 bases). This CDR3 spans 20 amino acids. Trimming removed 1 base from V and 0 bases from J, with 21 bases in between. CDR1 is LGHNA and CDR2 is YSLEER in the germline V gene.

The chain carries TRBV5-1 and TRBJ2-7; tentatively, D is TRBD1 or TRBD2 (6 bases each). The CDR3 sequence is 13 residues long. Germline CDR1 SGHRS, CDR2 YFSETQ. Trimming shortened V by 5 bases and J by 2 bases, and 11 bases separated the two germline ends. CDR3 sequence: CASSWGAAYEQYF. In DNA form, the CDR3 reads TGCGCCAGCAGTTGGGGGGCGGCCTACGAGCAGTACTTC.

V and J are TRBV2 and TRBJ1-4; D gene ambiguous. Germline V gene lookup returns CDR1 SNHLY and CDR2 FYNNEI. The V end was cut by 6 bases, the J end by 4 bases, with 18 bases between. CDR3 length: 16 residues. CDR3 nucleotide sequence: TGTGCCAGCAGGCGGGCTACAAACACAGATAATGAAAAACTGTTTTTT. Translating gives CASRRATNTDNEKLFF. Drawing the rest from reference TRBV2 and TRBJ1-4, the complete variable domain is EPEVTQTPSHQVTQMGQEVILRCVPISNHLYFYWYRQILGQKVEFLVSFYNNEISEKSEIFDDQFSVERPDGSNFTLKIRSTKLEDSAMYFCASRRATNTDNEKLFFGSGTQLSVL.